Described below is a single T cell receptor beta chain sequence and its context. Its antigen is unknown. This sample was included in a study of early T cells in non-severe SARS-CoV-2 infection. Study background: Unpaired chains resulted from sequencing bulk RNA of unsorted whole blood. Overall study findings and caveats: Anti-spike CD8 responses were favored in VDJdb matching, and private and CD4 specificities were missed.

CDR3 length equals 15 residues. The germline CDR1 and CDR2 sequences are DFQATT and SNEGSKA (reference sequence). After removal of 1 base from V and 2 bases from J, the junction contained 5 bases not matched to a gene. In the library, individual cDNA molecules carried attached unique molecular identifiers. One entry per CDR3 protein, called by TCRdb with MiXCR from the 5' RACE reads. The sample records around 76,000 distinct CDR3 sequences, approximately 14% being singletons. The chain uses TRBV20-1 and TRBJ2-1; 7 bases agree with TRBD2. Sequencing was performed on whole blood, taken at baseline. The sequence derives from an adult who was a healthcare worker with PCR-confirmed SARS-CoV-2 infection or an uninfected control (not recorded which). The CDR3 here is CSARGGGRTYNEQFF. CDR3 sequence (DNA): TGCAGTGCTAGAGGGGGCGGGAGAACCTACAATGAGCAGTTCTTC.